The 2 T cell receptor beta chains below all came from one sample that was sequenced in a study of T cell changes during pregnancy in multiple sclerosis. TCRdb's copy holds only in-frame clones and misses some; the assay was immunoSEQ multiplex PCR. The repertoire includes around 57,000 clones, around 90% of them detected once, and approximately 1% sits in the top ten. Sequencing was performed on peripheral blood, taken in the first trimester of pregnancy. The source is a female donor in good health, enrolled as a control in a pregnancy study.

The chain recombines TRBV27 with TRBJ2-2; 7 bases are shared with TRBD1. J gave up 7 bases and V 3 bases, and 17 bases lay outside the gene matches. Germline V gives CDR1 MNHEY, CDR2 SMNVEV (reference sequence). This CDR3 is 18 amino acids long. The CDR3 DNA follows: TGTGCCAGCAGTTTTATACTTAGGGCAGGGGGAATGCTCGGGGAGCTGTTTTTT. Its protein product is CASSFILRAGGMLGELFF.

The rearrangement joins TRBV11-3 to TRBJ1-2, with D perhaps matching TRBD1 (6 bases). The V gene lost 2 bases and the J gene lost 6 bases, with 16 bases spanning the gap. Germline loops: CDR1 SGHNT, CDR2 YENEEA. CDR3 size: 15 residues. The CDR3 bases are TGTGCCAGCAGCTTACGTGCACAGGGAGGGGATGGCTACACCTTC. Translated, it gives CASSLRAQGGDGYTF.